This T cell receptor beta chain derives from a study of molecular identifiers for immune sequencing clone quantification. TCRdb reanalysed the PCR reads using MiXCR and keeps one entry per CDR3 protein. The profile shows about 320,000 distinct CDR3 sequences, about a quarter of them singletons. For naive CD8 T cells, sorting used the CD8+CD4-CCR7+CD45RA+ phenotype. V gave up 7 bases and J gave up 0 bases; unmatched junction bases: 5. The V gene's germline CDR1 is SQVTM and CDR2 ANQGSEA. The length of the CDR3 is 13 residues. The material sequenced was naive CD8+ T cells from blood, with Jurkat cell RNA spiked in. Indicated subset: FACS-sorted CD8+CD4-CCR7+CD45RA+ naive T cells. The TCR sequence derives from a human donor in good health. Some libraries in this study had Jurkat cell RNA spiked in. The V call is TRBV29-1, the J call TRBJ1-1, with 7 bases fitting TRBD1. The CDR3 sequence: CSEIDRVNTEAFF. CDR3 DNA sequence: TGCAGCGAGATCGACAGGGTGAACACTGAAGCTTTCTTT.